What follows describes a single T cell receptor beta chain. Its recognized antigen is unknown. Per-nucleotide qualities are absent, and no much larger clonotype sits a single base away. The sample originates from a study of cytomegalovirus exposure and HLA in healthy donors (dated 2017 in TCRdb). For the study in its entirety: An earlier analysis of under 600 of the donors reported approximately 270 Gb of sequence data and 100 million to 130 million unique TCR beta sequences from 150 million to 200 million T cells. An early release covering more than 500 HLA-typed donors comprised roughly 300 gigabases of sequencing data and roughly 86 million unique TCR sequences. Among the roughly 410 genotyped donors, under 90% belonged to the genetic ancestry cluster associated with self-reported Caucasian donors. The study was designed to test whether signatures of past pathogen exposure could be identified by cataloging public T cell receptors. The T cell repertoires of under 700 subjects were profiled by immunosequencing and related to cytomegalovirus serostatus. A separate validation cohort of 100 to 150 different subjects was used in addition to the roughly 620-subject first cohort. To predict cytomegalovirus infection status, the study brought together high-throughput TCR immunosequencing, statistical association of individual TCRs with disease status, and machine learning. A later analysis re-analyzed previously published TCR beta repertoires from approximately 670 donors and added high-resolution HLA genotyping to study TCR occurrence patterns. Rather than drawing on any new phenotypic data, the later analysis identified candidate immune exposures from TCR beta sequences and the way those sequences occurred across donors. To decide whether each TCR beta V gene segment behaved as functional or pseudogenic, an earlier analysis of several hundred of the donors relied on high-throughput TCR beta sequencing. Alongside the repertoire data, information on donor age, sex, ethnicity and CMV serostatus was compiled. In a later genetic analysis, genome-wide SNP genotypes for about 55% of the roughly 700 donors were used, and that subset was treated as a discovery cohort. All discovery cohort repertoires had been generated using a single sequencing platform. HLA typing covered class I and class II loci at four-digit resolution. The number of donors typed differed by locus, with roughly 629-640 for A, B, C, DRB1 and DQB1, more than 500 for DQA1, approximately 570 for DPA1, and some 440 for DPB1. Roughly five DR-DQ haplotypes were treated as single units for association and clustering because of strong linkage in the cohort. Among a few hundred genotyped donors of the cohort, an average of about 240,000 unique TCR beta nucleotide sequences were sequenced per donor, roughly 20% of them non-productive.

Overall study outcomes, separate from this receptor: Linkage disequilibrium might explain the correlated functional status among segregating V segments, but an unknown experimental factor could not be ruled out. In a later analysis, most CMV-associated TCR beta chains were found to appear HLA-restricted, with HLA associations seemingly driven largely by CMV exposure. It was suggested by the authors that the approach could potentially be generalized to other disease states and immunological phenotypes. For the cohort, immune exposure information was limited to CMV serostatus. According to a later genetic analysis, donors in an Asian-associated ancestry cluster had fewer N-insertions in productive TCRs than the approximately 700-donor mean. Roughly uniform sequencing depth across donors was assumed in presence/absence analyses, although this assumption may not hold. A total of 150 to 200 TCR beta chains were listed by the study as associated with cytomegalovirus. A further reported finding was that TCR beta sequences accurately predicted the HLA-A and HLA-B alleles for most subjects in the first cohort. In a later analysis, the rate of TCR association differed among HLA loci, with DRB1 alleles having the most associated TCRs and HLA-C alleles having the fewest. In vitro tests confirmed that three of the cytomegalovirus-associated TCR beta chains recognize cytomegalovirus antigens. Assigning TCR associations to individual alleles was difficult when HLA alleles, especially DR and DQ, strongly co-occurred. Compared with equally common non-associated chains, HLA-associated TCR beta chains in a later analysis were more clonally expanded and had lower generation probabilities. According to a later analysis, parvovirus B19, influenza, CMV and Epstein-Barr virus appeared linked to several top co-occurrence clusters. In a later analysis, 15,000 to 20,000 TCR beta sequences were associated with specific HLA alleles at a false discovery rate of 0.05. An earlier analysis of some 560 of the donors showed that most TCR beta V segments appeared in productive rearrangements either about 90% or about 30% of the time, which broadly matched IMGT annotations. The cohort was sequenced for TCR beta chains only, and without alpha or paired-chain data the features that could be detected were limited. Because HLA typing was unavailable for some donors at each locus, only the typed subset was used in association tests. A cluster of highly shared sequence variants was judged likely to represent a technical artifact of the sequencing pipeline. Cytomegalovirus status was reported to be diagnosed by the classifier with high specificity and sensitivity in both the original and validation cohorts. In a later genetic analysis, a missense DCLRE1C variant was associated with V-gene and J-gene trimming of TCR beta chains, and the association was replicated in an independent cohort. While some public TCRs were present in many individuals, most TCR sequences turned up only very rarely across donors. Fewer than 20 rarely observed V segments, including chromosome 9 orphons, were excluded from the earlier analysis of approximately 500 of the donors because counts were too low.

In total, approximately 690 healthy bone marrow donors made up the cohort. All cohort members were sampled while nominally healthy, although unrecorded immune exposures were likely present. The donor was CMV seropositive and was included in the group of some 290 seropositive cohort members. Each donor provided a peripheral blood sample, and peripheral blood mononuclear cells were used for TCR beta sequencing. The Qiagen DNeasy Blood Extraction Kit was used to extract genomic DNA from the blood cell samples. Libraries were built with the immunoSEQ multiplex PCR assay. A mixture of 60 forward primers for TCR Vbeta segments and 13 reverse primers for TCR Jbeta segments was used in the multiplex PCR. The CDR3 region of rearranged TCR beta genes was amplified from genomic DNA with a multiplex PCR assay. On the Illumina HiSeq System, the amplified TCR beta libraries were sequenced as 87-base-pair reads. On the study's bioinformatics: A later analysis tallied roughly 78 million unique TCR beta chains across the 666 repertoires, and around 9.9 million of those chains were shared by two or more donors. To remove PCR and sequencing errors, raw reads were error-corrected and collapsed into unique sequences using a nearest-neighbor algorithm that merged closely related sequences. CDR3 sequences were aligned to IMGT reference sequences to assign V, D and J gene segments. For a sequence to be retained, a match of at least six nucleotides was required to both a V gene segment and a J gene segment. Rearrangements were called productive when the CDR3 lacked stop codons and stayed in frame with V and J; all others were non-productive. CDR3 was defined according to IMGT convention as the region running from the second conserved V-encoded cysteine to the conserved J-encoded phenylalanine. In an earlier analysis of some 550 of the donors, sequences lacking an unambiguous match to a single V gene segment were excluded. In an earlier analysis of 587 of the donors, V segments were called functional above 56.7% productive rearrangements and were called segregating when the between-donor standard deviation exceeded 5%. A statistical classification framework was built for diagnosing cytomegalovirus status from the catalog of TCR beta chain sequences. A later analysis assigned V and J genes by comparing TCR nucleotide sequences with IMGT/GENE-DB human TR gene sequences. The TCRdist pipeline was used in a later analysis to assign CDR3 sequences and most-parsimonious VDJ recombination scenarios. In a later analysis, each TCR beta chain was defined by its CDR3 amino acid sequence together with its V-gene family, and reads lacking a unique V-gene family were excluded. To address suspected cross-contamination and a sequencing artifact, a later analysis removed around 600 highly shared, low-generation-probability nucleotide sequences. A later analysis calculated a clonal expansion index for each public chain from normalized within-repertoire ranks of inferred template counts. A later analysis computed generation probabilities with a VDJ recombination model fitted to out-of-frame rearrangements, and checked the results against IGoR. Hypergeometric tests were used in a later analysis to score TCR-TCR, TCR-HLA and TCR-CMV co-occurrence, with a repertoire-size bias correction applied to the TCR pairs. In a later analysis, false discovery rates were estimated by permuting HLA or CMV assignments 20 times. A later analysis grouped co-occurring TCRs with DBSCAN, adding TCRdist sequence similarity when clustering within HLA-allele-positive subsets. Co-occurrence clustering excluded repertoires with fewer than 30,000 or more than 120,000 public chains, plus five with anomalous nucleotide sharing. TCRdb's version of the immuneACCESS table is confined to in-frame rearrangements and falls short of the full clone set. An unresolved V gene accounts for under half of the shortfall where checked; the remainder is of unknown origin. V and J calls and clone size are those listed in that table; D and trimming were worked out from the DNA. The sample table holds 250,000 to 350,000 clones, of which about nine tenths were seen once. Of the sample, roughly 4% falls within the top ten clones.

The sequence was collected from a man aged 40-49 years in good health and CMV-seropositive. The sample taken for sequencing was PBMCs.

CDR3 sequence: CASSLSSGSIRTDTQYF. The DNA reads as follows: TGTGCCAGCAGCTTATCTAGCGGGAGTATTCGTACAGATACGCAGTATTTT. The chain joins TRBV11-2 to TRBJ2-3, with 10 middle bases fitting TRBD2. CDR1 and CDR2 were assigned from the germline V gene as SGHAT and FQNNGV. Inclusive of the bounding cysteine and phenylalanine, the CDR3 is 17 residues long. Just the 51-base CDR3 DNA is kept, in frame starting at base 1. Trimming removed 2 bases from V and 3 bases from J; the gene matches leave 8 bases unexplained.